This T cell receptor beta chain comes out of a study of blood T cell repertoires in COVID-19. Study information: Collection of acute and convalescent COVID-19 samples took place in the United States, Italy and Spain.

Produced via immunoSEQ multiplex PCR; TCRdb's table is partial and in-frame only. The data hold more than 55,000 clones, with more than 75% observed a single time. Per germline, CDR1 SGHRS and CDR2 YFSETQ. Trimming cost V 1 base and J 0 bases, with 10 bases left between them. This CDR3 spans 16 amino acids. The material sequenced was peripheral blood. J is TRBJ2-2 and V is TRBV5-1; D not resolved. The TCR originated in a man in his fifties or sixties with active or convalescent COVID-19. The DNA of the CDR3 is TGCGCCAGCAGCTTGATCGCACTAACGAACACCGGGGAGCTGTTTTTT. Protein: CASSLIALTNTGELFF.